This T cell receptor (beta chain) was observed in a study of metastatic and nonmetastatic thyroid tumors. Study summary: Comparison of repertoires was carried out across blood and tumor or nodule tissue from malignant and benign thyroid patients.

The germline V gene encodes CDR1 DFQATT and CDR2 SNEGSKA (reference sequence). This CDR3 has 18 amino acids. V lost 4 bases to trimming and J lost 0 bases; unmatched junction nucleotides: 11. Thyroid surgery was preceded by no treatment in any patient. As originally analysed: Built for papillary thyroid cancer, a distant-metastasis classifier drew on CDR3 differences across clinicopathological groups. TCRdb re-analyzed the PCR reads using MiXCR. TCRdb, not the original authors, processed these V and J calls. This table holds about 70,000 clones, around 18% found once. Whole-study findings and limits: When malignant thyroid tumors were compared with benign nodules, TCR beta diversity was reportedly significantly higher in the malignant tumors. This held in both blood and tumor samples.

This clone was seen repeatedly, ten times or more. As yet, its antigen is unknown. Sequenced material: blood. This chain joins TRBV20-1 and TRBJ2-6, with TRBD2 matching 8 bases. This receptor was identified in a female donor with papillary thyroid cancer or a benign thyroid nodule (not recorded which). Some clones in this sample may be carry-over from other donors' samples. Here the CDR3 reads CSATPGLADDSGANVLTF. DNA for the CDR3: TGCAGTGCTACCCCCGGACTAGCCGACGACTCTGGGGCCAACGTCCTGACTTTC.